One sample yielded the 8 T cell receptor beta chains listed below, sequenced in a study of T cell responses to AZD1222 COVID-19 vaccine. Repertoires were generated with immunoSEQ multiplex PCR, while TCRdb's copy carries only in-frame clones and drops some. Here the sample spans more than 100,000 clones, 90% to 95% being singletons. The starting material was peripheral blood, obtained 28 days after the second AZD1222 dose. These receptors came from an adult who received the AZD1222 COVID-19 vaccine.

This clone was seen a few times. V and J are TRBV2 and TRBJ1-6; maybe TRBD1 (5 bases). There are 16 residues in the CDR3. CDR1 is SNHLY, CDR2 FYNNEI, per germline. The V end lost 3 bases, the J end lost 5 bases, and 14 bases lay between the germline ends. For the CDR3, the DNA is TGTGCCAGCAGTGAGTTCACAGGCCGAAATAATTCACCCCTCCACTTT. Translation: CASSEFTGRNNSPLHF.

The V and J genes are TRBV6-5 and TRBJ2-3, with 8 bases fitting TRBD2. Germline V gene lookup returns CDR1 MNHEY and CDR2 SVGAGI. The V gene end was trimmed by 6 bases and the J gene end by 4 bases; junction bases not matched to a gene: 6. The CDR3 length is 14 residues. In DNA form, the CDR3 reads TGTGCCAGCAGCCGGGGGGGCCTCGCAGATACGCAGTATTTT. Translating gives CASSRGGLADTQYF.

This sequence joins TRBV18 and TRBJ2-1; 7 bases line up with TRBD2. The ends lost 2 bases at V and 4 bases at J; junction bases unmatched: 5. Germline CDR1 and CDR2: KGHSH and LQKENI. CDR3 length: 15 residues. CDR3 in DNA: TGTGCCAGCTCACCATTAGACGGGGGGTACAATGAGCAGTTCTTC. Translating it yields CASSPLDGGYNEQFF. Complete variable domain (other parts from reference TRBV18 and TRBJ2-1): NAGVMQNPRHLVRRRGQEARLRCSPMKGHSHVYWYRQLPEEGLKFMVYLQKENIIDESGMPKERFSAEFPKEGPSILRIQQVVRGDSAAYFCASSPLDGGYNEQFFGPGTRLTVL.

The chain links TRBV10-2 to TRBJ1-2; TRBD1 matches 12 bases. The CDR3 covers 13 residues. CDR1 and CDR2 from the germline V gene are WSHSY and SAAADI. V shed 8 bases and J 8 bases; nucleotides not matched to a gene: 6. The CDR3 reads CASGTGGGYGYTF. The CDR3 nucleotides are TGCGCCAGCGGGACAGGGGGCGGGTACGGCTACACCTTC.

The chain carries TRBV5-6 and TRBJ1-5; weak D call: TRBD1 (6 bases). V was trimmed by 5 bases and J by 4 bases, leaving 16 bases between them. This CDR3 is built from 15 residues. CDR1 is SGHDT and CDR2 is YYEEEE in the germline V gene. The CDR3 loop is CASSFGRTDNQPQHF. In DNA, the CDR3 is TGTGCCAGCAGTTTTGGGCGGACAGATAATCAGCCCCAGCATTTT.

The V and J genes are TRBV7-3 and TRBJ1-2; D gene uncertain. This CDR3 has 15 residues. Germline-derived CDR1 and CDR2 are SGHTA and FQGTGA. The V end lost 4 bases, the J end lost 1 base, and 13 bases lay between the germline ends. The CDR3 is CASSSRQGINYGYTF. The DNA for the CDR3 is TGTGCCAGCAGCTCTAGACAAGGAATTAACTATGGCTACACCTTC.

This clone was picked up a small number of times. This chain connects TRBV5-4 to TRBJ1-2; maybe TRBD1 (5 bases). The CDR3 is 14 amino acids. V dropped 4 bases and J dropped 6 bases, with 16 bases sitting between them. Germline CDR1 reads SGHNT; CDR2 reads YYREEE (reference sequence). This CDR3 reads CASSPVGRGDGYTF. CDR3 DNA sequence: TGTGCCAGCAGCCCAGTCGGAAGGGGCGATGGCTACACCTTC.

The V call is TRBV14, the J call TRBJ1-6; 7 bases map to TRBD1. Trimming cost V 0 bases and J 10 bases; bases outside gene matches: 9. Germline V gives CDR1 SGHDN, CDR2 FVKESK. The CDR3 has 16 amino acids. This CDR3 is CASSQELGTGASPLHF. The CDR3, as DNA: TGTGCCAGCAGCCAAGAACTGGGAACAGGGGCCTCACCCCTCCACTTT.